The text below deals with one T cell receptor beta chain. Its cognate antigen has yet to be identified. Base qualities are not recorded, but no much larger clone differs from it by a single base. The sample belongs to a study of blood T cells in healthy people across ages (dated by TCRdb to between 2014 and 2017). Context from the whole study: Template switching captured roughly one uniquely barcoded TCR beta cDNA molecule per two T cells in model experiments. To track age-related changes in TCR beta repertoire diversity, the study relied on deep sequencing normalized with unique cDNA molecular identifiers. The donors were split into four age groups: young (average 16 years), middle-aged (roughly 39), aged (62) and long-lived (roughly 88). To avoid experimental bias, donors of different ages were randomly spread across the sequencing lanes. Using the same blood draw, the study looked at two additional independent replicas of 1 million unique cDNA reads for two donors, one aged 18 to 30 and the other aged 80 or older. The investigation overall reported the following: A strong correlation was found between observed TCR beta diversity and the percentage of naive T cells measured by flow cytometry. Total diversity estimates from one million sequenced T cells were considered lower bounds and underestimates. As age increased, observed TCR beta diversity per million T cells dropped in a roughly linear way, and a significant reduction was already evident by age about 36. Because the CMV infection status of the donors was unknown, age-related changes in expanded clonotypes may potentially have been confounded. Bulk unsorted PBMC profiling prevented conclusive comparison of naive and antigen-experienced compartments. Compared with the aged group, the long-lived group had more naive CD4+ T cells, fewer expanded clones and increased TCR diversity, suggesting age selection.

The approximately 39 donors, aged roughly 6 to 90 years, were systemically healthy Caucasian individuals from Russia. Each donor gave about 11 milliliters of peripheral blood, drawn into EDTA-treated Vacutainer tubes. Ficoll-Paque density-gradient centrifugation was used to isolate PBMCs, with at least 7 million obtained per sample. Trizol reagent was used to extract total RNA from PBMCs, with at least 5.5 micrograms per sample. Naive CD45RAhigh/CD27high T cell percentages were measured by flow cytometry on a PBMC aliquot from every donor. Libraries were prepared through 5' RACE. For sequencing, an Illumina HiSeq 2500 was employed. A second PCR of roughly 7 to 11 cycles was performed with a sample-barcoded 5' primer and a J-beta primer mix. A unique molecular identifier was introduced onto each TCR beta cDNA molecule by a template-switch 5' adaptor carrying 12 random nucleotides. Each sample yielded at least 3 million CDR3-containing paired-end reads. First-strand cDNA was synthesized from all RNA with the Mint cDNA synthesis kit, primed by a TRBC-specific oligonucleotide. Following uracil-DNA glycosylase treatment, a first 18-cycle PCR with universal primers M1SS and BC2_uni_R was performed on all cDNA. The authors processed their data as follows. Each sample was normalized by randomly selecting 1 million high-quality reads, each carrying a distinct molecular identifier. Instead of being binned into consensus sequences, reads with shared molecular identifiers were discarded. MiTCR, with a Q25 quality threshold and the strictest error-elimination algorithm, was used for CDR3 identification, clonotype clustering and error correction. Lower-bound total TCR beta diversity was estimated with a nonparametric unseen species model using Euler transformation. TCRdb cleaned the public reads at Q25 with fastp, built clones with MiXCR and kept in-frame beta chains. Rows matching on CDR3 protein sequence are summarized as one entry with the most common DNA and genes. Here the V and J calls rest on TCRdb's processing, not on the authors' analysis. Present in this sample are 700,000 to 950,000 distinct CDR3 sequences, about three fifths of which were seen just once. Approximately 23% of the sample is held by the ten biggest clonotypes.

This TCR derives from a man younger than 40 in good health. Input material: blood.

Here is the DNA: TGTGCCTGGCCGGGAAACGATGGCTACACCTTC. It encodes CAWPGNDGYTF. The receptor chain draws on TRBV30 and TRBJ1-2; confidence is insufficient to name the D gene. The germline ends are 10 bases apart after V is trimmed by 5 bases and J by 6 bases. The CDR3, from cysteine to phenylalanine, totals 11 residues. Only the CDR3 portion is preserved as DNA: 33 bases, with reading frame beginning at the first base. In the germline V gene (reference sequence), CDR1 corresponds to GTSNPN and CDR2 to SVGIG.